These 12 T cell receptor beta chains came from one sample sequenced in a study of blood T cell repertoires in COVID-19. Measured with immunoSEQ multiplex PCR; TCRdb has only the in-frame clones, and not every one. The data contain a few hundred thousand clones, about 88% of them singletons. The sequenced material came from peripheral blood. These receptor sequences come from a woman between 70 and 85 years old with active or convalescent COVID-19.

V usage is TRBV19 and J usage is TRBJ1-5, with D hard to call. Trimming took off 7 bases at V and 4 bases at J, with 17 bases between the two ends. The CDR3 extends over 15 amino acids. Looked up from germline, CDR1 is LNHDA and CDR2 is SQIVND (reference sequence). CDR3 DNA sequence: TGTGCCAGTATGCCCGGGTTGACCTCTAATCAGCCCCAGCATTTT. Translated, it gives CASMPGLTSNQPQHF.

The chain is built from TRBV6-2 or TRBV6-3 and TRBJ1-2, with D unresolved. This CDR3 region has 15 residues. Trimming took off 6 bases at V and 8 bases at J, with 22 bases between the two ends. Germline CDR1 and CDR2: MNHEY and SVGEGT. The CDR3 DNA is TGTGCCAGCAGCGACCGGCGGACCTTCTCGGGAGGCTACACCTTC. It is translated as CASSDRRTFSGGYTF.

The chain uses TRBV7-8 and TRBJ2-7; D perhaps matches TRBD2 (6 bases). CDR1 is SGHVS and CDR2 is FQNEAQ in the germline V gene. V dropped 0 bases and J dropped 3 bases, with 15 bases sitting between them. This CDR3 contains 16 residues. CDR3 sequence reads: CASSLASRGYGYEQYF. CDR3 in DNA: TGTGCCAGCAGCTTAGCTTCCCGGGGGTATGGCTACGAGCAGTACTTC.

In its sample, this clone was seen once. J is TRBJ1-4 and V is TRBV19; D not resolved. The CDR3 is 16 residues long. CDR1 and CDR2 (germline): LNHDA, SQIVND (reference sequence). V shed 4 bases and J shed 6 bases, with 18 bases lying between them. In DNA, the CDR3 is TGTGCCAGTAGTAGGGGTGGAGGGCAGATGGATGAAAAACTGTTTTTT. Translation: CASSRGGGQMDEKLFF.

The CDR3: CASSIGGEVQPQHF. The CDR3 coding sequence is TGTGCCAGTAGTATAGGCGGCGAGGTTCAGCCCCAGCATTTT. The chain couples TRBV19 to TRBJ1-5; D remains unclear. Trimming removed 1 base at V and 6 bases at J, with 10 bases between. Germline V gives CDR1 LNHDA, CDR2 SQIVND (reference sequence). CDR3 size: 14 residues.

The gene calls are TRBV6-5 and TRBJ1-3; D may be TRBD1 (5 bases). The CDR3 is 15 residues long. Germline V gives CDR1 MNHEY, CDR2 SVGAGI. Trimming removed 7 bases at V and 0 bases at J, with 13 bases between. The CDR3 nucleotides are TGTGCCAGCACAAGACAGTACTCCTCTGGAAACACCATATATTTT. Its translation: CASTRQYSSGNTIYF.

The V and J genes are TRBV3-1 (or the pseudogene TRBV3-2) and TRBJ2-1; the D gene is possibly TRBD2 (5 bases). V shed 2 bases and J shed 7 bases, with 12 bases lying between them. The CDR3 is 14 amino acids. From germline, CDR1 is LGHDT and CDR2 YNNKEL (reference sequence). The CDR3 coding sequence is TGTGCCAGCAGCCAACACGCGGGCCTAAATGAGCAGTTCTTC. It is translated as CASSQHAGLNEQFF.

The V gene is TRBV3-1 (or the pseudogene TRBV3-2), the J gene TRBJ1-1; D is ambiguous. V gave up 4 bases and J gave up 6 bases, with 9 bases separating them. The CDR3 runs to 12 residues. Per the germline V gene, CDR1 is LGHDT and CDR2 is YNNKEL (reference sequence). CDR3 nucleotides: TGTGCCAGCAGCCCCCTAGGAGCTGAAGCTTTCTTT. This encodes CASSPLGAEAFF.

This sequence joins TRBV19 and TRBJ1-5, with D possibly matching TRBD1 (5 bases). In germline, CDR1 is LNHDA, CDR2 SQIVND (reference sequence). The CDR3 spans 17 residues. V shed 5 bases and J shed 10 bases, with 27 bases lying between them. CDR3 coding DNA: TGTGCCAGTAGTGCACCCCAGGTGGGGGGGTTAAGGGCTCCCCAGCATTTT. Translating it yields CASSAPQVGGLRAPQHF.

The table lists this clone with a few counts. The rearrangement joins TRBV5-1 to TRBJ1-3; no clear D. V was trimmed by 4 bases and J by 0 bases, leaving 14 bases between them. Germline V gene sequence: CDR1 SGHRS, CDR2 YFSETQ. This CDR3 spans 16 amino acids. The CDR3 sequence is CASSRALQDSGNTIYF. In nucleotides, the CDR3 is TGCGCCAGCAGCCGCGCACTGCAGGACTCTGGAAACACCATATATTTT.

This clone was detected a few times. The chain recombines TRBV5-4 with TRBJ1-4; D remains unclear. CDR3 length equals 13 residues. Trimming left V 0 bases short and J 7 bases short, with 7 bases between. Looked up from germline, CDR1 is SGHNT and CDR2 is YYREEE (reference sequence). The CDR3 bases are TGTGCCAGCAGCTTGGGGGCTGGTGAAAAACTGTTTTTT. This gives the protein CASSLGAGEKLFF.

The chain has TRBV6-1 and TRBJ1-1, with a possible D match to TRBD1 (6 bases). Germline V gene lookup returns CDR1 MNHNS and CDR2 SASEGT. Trimming removed 2 bases at V and 4 bases at J, with 11 bases between. The CDR3 has 14 residues. The CDR3 region has the DNA TGTGCCAGCAGTGAACACAGGGTGGGCACTGAAGCTTTCTTT. It translates to CASSEHRVGTEAFF.